This T cell receptor (beta chain) is drawn from a study of cytomegalovirus exposure and HLA in healthy donors. 13 Jbeta primers and 60 Vbeta primers were used for the PCR. TCRdb keeps only in-frame clones here, not all; method: immunoSEQ multiplex PCR. Here the sample spans fewer than 20,000 clones, more than 65% being singletons. Germline values: CDR1 SGHRS, CDR2 YFSETQ. This CDR3 is built from 13 residues. Deletions cut 0 bases from V and 8 bases from J, with 11 bases between. General study points: Links to common viral pathogens appeared, in a later analysis, for several of the most significant clusters. By HLA locus, TCR association rates varied in a later analysis, with DRB1 showing the most and HLA-C the fewest.

In its sample, this clone was seen a few times. No antigen is known for it. What was sequenced was PBMCs. This chain links TRBV5-1 with TRBJ1-2; D might be TRBD1 (6 bases). The TCR originated in a man between 18 and 29 years old in good health and CMV-seronegative. CDR3 sequence (DNA): TGCGCCAGCAGCTTGGACAGGGTGGAGGGCTACACCTTC. Encoded protein: CASSLDRVEGYTF.